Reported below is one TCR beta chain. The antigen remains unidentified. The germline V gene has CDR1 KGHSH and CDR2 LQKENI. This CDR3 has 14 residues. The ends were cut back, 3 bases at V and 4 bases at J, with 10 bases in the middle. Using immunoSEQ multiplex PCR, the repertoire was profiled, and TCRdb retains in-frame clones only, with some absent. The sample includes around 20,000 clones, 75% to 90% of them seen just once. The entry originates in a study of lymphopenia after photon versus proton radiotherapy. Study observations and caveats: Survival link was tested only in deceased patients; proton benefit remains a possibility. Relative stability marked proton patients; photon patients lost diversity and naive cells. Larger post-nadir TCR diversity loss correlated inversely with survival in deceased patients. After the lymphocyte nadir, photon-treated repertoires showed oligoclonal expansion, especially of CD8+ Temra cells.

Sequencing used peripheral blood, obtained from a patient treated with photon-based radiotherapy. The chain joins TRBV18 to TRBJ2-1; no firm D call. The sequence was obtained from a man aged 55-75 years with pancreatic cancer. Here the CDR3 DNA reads TGTGCCAGCTCACCCGGTATGGTTTACAATGAGCAGTTCTTC. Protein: CASSPGMVYNEQFF.